This TCR beta chain was found in a study of T cells in Graves' hyperthyroidism and ophthalmopathy. Notes on the study in general: Among clonotypes expanded in thyroid above 0.001, most were also found in blood.

This clonotype was observed at least ten times. Its specificity is not known. TCR beta CDR3 region amplification was performed from RNA transcripts. The TCR CDR3 was amplified in a first-round RT-PCR using the HTBI primer set. TCRdb used MiXCR to reprocess the multiplex PCR reads, holding one entry per CDR3 protein. The data contain about 580,000 distinct CDR3 sequences, around 45% of them singletons. The CDR3 sequence is 14 residues long. The V segment lost 5 bases and the J segment 7 bases; nucleotides outside the gene matches: 6. The germline V gene encodes CDR1 SNHLY and CDR2 FYNNEI. J is TRBJ1-4 and V is TRBV2; the match to TRBD1 covers 8 bases. This receptor was identified in a woman younger than 30 with Graves' hyperthyroidism. The sample comprised peripheral blood or thyroid tissue (not recorded which). The CDR3 bases are TGTGCCAGCAGTTCGGACAGGGCGAGTGAAAAACTGTTTTTT. Translating gives CASSSDRASEKLFF.